These 24 T cell receptor beta chains originate from one sample sequenced in a study of T cells in Graves' hyperthyroidism and ophthalmopathy (dated by TCRdb to about 2019). Library construction relied on multiplex PCR. Sequenced using an Illumina HiSeq 2000. TCR beta CDR3 regions were amplified from RNA transcripts. A first-round RT-PCR of the TCR CDR3 used the HTBI primer set with the Qiagen OneStep RT-PCR kit. TCRdb applied fastp at Q25 and MiXCR to the public reads, then kept only in-frame beta chains. Rows with one shared CDR3 protein collapse into an entry with the most common genes and DNA. This sample lists 40,000 or so distinct CDR3 sequences; around 48% were detected once. The ten top clones hold roughly 6.2% of the sample. Sample: blood. Receptors originate from a woman in her forties or fifties with Graves' hyperthyroidism that later progressed to Graves' ophthalmopathy.

CDR3 region: CSASRDYGYTF. As DNA, the CDR3 is TGCAGTGCTAGCCGGGACTATGGCTACACCTTC. V and J are TRBV20-1 and TRBJ1-2, with D uncertain. Germline CDR1 reads DFQATT; CDR2 reads SNEGSKA (reference sequence). Trimming left V 3 bases short and J 3 bases short, with 5 bases between. The CDR3 consists of 11 residues.

This rearrangement joins TRBV20-1 to TRBJ2-7; possibly TRBD2 for D (5 bases). Germline-derived CDR1 and CDR2 are DFQATT and SNEGSKA (reference sequence). The CDR3 has 13 residues. With 5 bases removed from V and 9 bases from J, the gap between germline ends came to 20 bases. CDR3 nucleotide sequence: TGCAGTGCTGATCCCAGAAAGGGCGAGGGGCAGTACTTC. Translation gives CSADPRKGEGQYF.

The chain is built from TRBV7-9 and TRBJ2-1; 7 bases are a match to TRBD1. CDR1 SEHNR and CDR2 FQNEAQ come from the germline V gene (reference sequence). The length of the CDR3 is 15 residues. J gave up 5 bases and V 4 bases, and 8 bases lay outside the gene matches. DNA for the CDR3: TGTGCCAGCAGCTGGGAAAACAGGGGTAACAATGAGCAGTTCTTC. Translated: CASSWENRGNNEQFF.

The chain links TRBV6-6 to TRBJ1-2; D call uncertain. This CDR3 has 17 residues. Germline V gives CDR1 MNHNY, CDR2 SVGAGI (reference sequence). Between the trimmed V and J ends, which lost 1 base and 8 bases, there was a span of 23 bases. CDR3 DNA: TGTGCCAGCAGTTACTTACCCAGGCGGGAGAACACTGGGGGCTACACCTTC. Its translation: CASSYLPRRENTGGYTF.

The table lists this clonotype with many counts. V is TRBV19 and J is TRBJ2-7; possibly TRBD1 or TRBD2 for D (5 bases each). Trimming cost V 3 bases and J 2 bases, with 11 bases left between them. The CDR3 extends over 14 amino acids. CDR1 is LNHDA, CDR2 SQIVND, per germline (reference sequence). The CDR3 DNA reads as TGTGCCAGTAGTATCTGGCAGGGACCCTACGAGCAGTACTTC. This translates into CASSIWQGPYEQYF.

This clonotype showed up just once. The junction departs from the called germline gene at one end, perhaps through a read error. CDR3 nucleotides: TGTGCCAGCAGCCAAGAAAAACAACTAGCGGGGGGTTACAATGAGCAGCTCTTC. Encoded protein: CASSQEKQLAGGYNEQLF. V gene TRBV4-2 combines with J gene TRBJ2-1; 12 bases map to TRBD2. CDR1 is LGHNA and CDR2 is YNFKEQ in the germline V gene. The CDR3 is made up of 18 amino acids.

Comments on this clonotype: The missing conserved phenylalanine or tryptophan at the end of this CDR3 makes a read error likely. The chain is built from TRBV10-2 and TRBJ1-5, with a tentative D call TRBD1 (5 bases). CDR3 length: 15 residues. Germline loops: CDR1 WSHSY, CDR2 SAAADI. The V gene lost 7 bases and the J gene lost 7 bases, with 20 bases spanning the gap. The CDR3 loop reads CASTFKGEKGQPQHL. CDR3 DNA: TGCGCCAGCACCTTTAAAGGGGAGAAAGGGCAGCCCCAGCATCTT.

The rearrangement links TRBV9 to TRBJ2-7, with 9 bases aligning to TRBD1. CDR3 size: 14 residues. Germline CDR1 reads SGDLS; CDR2 reads YYNGEE. The CDR3 DNA follows: TGTGCTAGCGGCGTAGGGACAGGGCCCTACGAGCAGTACTTC. Protein: CASGVGTGPYEQYF.

This clonotype was recorded at least ten times. The chain recombines TRBV7-3 with TRBJ2-5, with D maybe TRBD2 (6 bases). With 5 bases removed from V and 5 bases from J, the gap between germline ends came to 12 bases. The germline V gene encodes CDR1 SGHTA and CDR2 FQGTGA. The length of the CDR3 is 13 residues. The CDR3 DNA follows: TGTGCCAGCAGCGTGCGGGAACGGGAGACCCAGTACTTC. Its protein product is CASSVRERETQYF.

The genes are TRBV2 and TRBJ2-3, with 9 bases fitting TRBD1. The trim removed 5 bases at V and 2 bases at J, leaving 11 bases unmatched. Germline assignment: CDR1 SNHLY and CDR2 FYNNEI. The CDR3 totals 17 residues. CDR3 sequence: CASSNYRGLGSTDTQYF. The CDR3 DNA follows: TGTGCCAGCAGTAACTACAGGGGGCTGGGGTCCACAGATACGCAGTATTTT.

The chain uses TRBV6-4 and TRBJ2-2, with TRBD1 as a possible D gene (7 bases). Germline CDR1 reads MRHNA; CDR2 reads SNTAGT. Trimming removed 7 bases from V and 8 bases from J, with 17 bases in between. CDR3 length equals 14 residues. As DNA, the CDR3 is TGTGCCAGCATCAACCAGGGGGGACAGGGGGAGCTGTTTTTT. Its translation is CASINQGGQGELFF.

This clonotype has a count of ten or more. J is TRBJ1-5 and V is TRBV12-5, with D possibly matching TRBD1 (6 bases). This CDR3 spans 15 amino acids. CDR1 LGHNT and CDR2 FRNRAP come from the germline V gene. The V end was cut by 2 bases, the J end by 1 base, with 9 bases between. The CDR3 sequence is CASGLTGTSNQPQHF. CDR3 DNA sequence: TGTGCTAGTGGTTTGACAGGGACGAGCAATCAGCCCCAGCATTTT.

This clonotype counts as medium-sized. A junction end diverges from the germline sequence, so it may reflect a read error. The J gene is TRBJ2-2, the V gene TRBV10-3; D may be TRBD1 (6 bases). Germline CDR1 and CDR2: ENHRY and SYGVKD. The CDR3 runs 14 residues. This CDR3 reads CAINRVDDTGELFF. The CDR3 nucleotides are TGTGCCATCAACAGGGTCGACGACACTGGGGAGCTGTTTTTT.

This clonotype ranks as medium-sized. J is TRBJ1-6 and V is TRBV20-1, with 9 positions matching TRBD1. The germline CDR1 and CDR2 sequences are DFQATT and SNEGSKA (reference sequence). This CDR3 contains 14 residues. The J segment lost 8 bases and the V segment lost 0 bases, leaving 2 bases of the junction unmatched. The CDR3 spells CSARERTGDSPLHF. CDR3 coding DNA: TGCAGTGCTAGAGAAAGGACAGGGGATTCACCCCTCCACTTT.

The V and J genes are TRBV19 and TRBJ2-1; D uncertain. V was pared by 3 bases and J by 1 base, with 13 bases between. Germline lookup yields CDR1 LNHDA and CDR2 SQIVND (reference sequence). This CDR3 contains 16 residues. CDR3 in DNA: TGTGCCAGTAGTATGTCCGACCAAACGTCCTACAATGAGCAGTTCTTC. As protein: CASSMSDQTSYNEQFF.

This clonotype has ten or more counts. This rearrangement joins TRBV2 to TRBJ1-2, with 7 bases that match TRBD1. The CDR3 covers 13 residues. V was clipped by 8 bases and J by 7 bases; unmatched bases: 10. Germline lookup yields CDR1 SNHLY and CDR2 FYNNEI. CDR3 loop: CASGGQVGGGYTF. In DNA, the CDR3 is TGTGCCAGCGGAGGACAGGTGGGGGGTGGCTACACCTTC.

This chain connects TRBV6-2 or TRBV6-3 to TRBJ1-6; no definite D call. CDR3 length equals 13 residues. Trimming stripped 6 bases from V and 8 bases from J, with 11 bases between. Looked up from germline, CDR1 is MNHEY and CDR2 is SVGEGT. CDR3 sequence reads: CASSNLFHSPLHF. For the CDR3, the DNA is TGTGCCAGCAGCAATCTCTTTCATTCACCCCTCCACTTT.

This clonotype was seen at least ten times. CDR3 DNA sequence: TGTGCCAGCAGTTTAGGTGGGCGGAGCTCCTACAATGAGCAGTTCTTC. Its protein product is CASSLGGRSSYNEQFF. This chain uses TRBV12-3 or TRBV12-4 with TRBJ2-1; D is uncertain. V shed 1 base and J shed 0 bases, with 10 bases lying between them. CDR3 size: 16 residues.

CDR3 amino acids: CASSTRNCGQYF. The CDR3 DNA sequence: TGTGCCAGTAGTACGCGGAACTGCGGGCAGTACTTC. The chain couples TRBV19 to TRBJ2-7; D is ambiguous. The CDR3 sequence is 12 residues long. The germline gives CDR1 LNHDA, CDR2 SQIVND (reference sequence). Trimming took off 4 bases at V and 9 bases at J, with 13 bases between the two ends.

This clonotype appeared a few times. The DNA of the CDR3 is TGTGCCAGCTCACCACAGGGAGGAGAAACTGAAGCTTTCTTT. Translation: CASSPQGGETEAFF. The V and J genes are TRBV18 and TRBJ1-1; D gene ambiguous. With 1 base removed from V and 5 bases from J, the gap between germline ends came to 11 bases. The CDR3 spans 14 residues. Germline V gene sequence: CDR1 KGHSH, CDR2 LQKENI.

In regard to this clonotype: A junction end diverges from the germline sequence, so it may reflect a read error. The chain carries TRBV5-4 and TRBJ2-5; a weak D match, TRBD2 (6 bases). In germline, CDR1 is SGHNT, CDR2 YYREEE (reference sequence). The CDR3 runs 14 residues. CDR3 coding DNA: TGTGCCAGCAGAGGTGCGGGACTGCAAGAGACCCAGTATTTC. Translating gives CASRGAGLQETQYF.

There are a few counts of this clonotype. J is TRBJ1-2 and V is TRBV29-1; D is unclear. With 2 bases removed from V and 3 bases from J, the gap between germline ends came to 4 bases. This CDR3 comprises 11 residues. Germline V gene data show CDR1 as SQVTM and CDR2 as ANQGSEA. This CDR3 is CSVETDYGYTF. The CDR3 bases are TGCAGCGTTGAAACGGACTATGGCTACACCTTC.

This clonotype was observed many times. The chain has TRBV3-1 and TRBJ2-7, with TRBD2 matching over 9 bases. The J segment lost 4 bases and the V segment lost 0 bases, leaving 7 bases of the junction unmatched. The germline CDR1 and CDR2 sequences are LGHDT and YNNKEL (reference sequence). The CDR3 spans 16 residues. The CDR3 region has the DNA TGTGCCAGCAGCCAAGAGCTAGCGGGAATGATATACGAGCAGTACTTC. Translated, it gives CASSQELAGMIYEQYF.

The chain is built from TRBV11-3 and TRBJ2-7; TRBD1 matches at 8 bases. V lost 8 bases to trimming and J lost 7 bases; unmatched junction nucleotides: 10. The length of the CDR3 is 13 residues. Per the germline V gene, CDR1 is SGHNT and CDR2 is YENEEA. The CDR3 region has the DNA TGTGCCAGCCAGCGGCAGGGGGCCGGAGAGCAGTACTTC. It is translated as CASQRQGAGEQYF. Looking up the rest from reference TRBV11-3 and TRBJ2-7 gives the full variable domain: EAGVVQSPRYKIIEKKQPVAFWCNPISGHNTLYWYLQNLGQGPELLIRYENEEAVDDSQLPKDRFSAERLKGVDSTLKIQPAELGDSAVYLCASQRQGAGEQYFGPGTRLTVT.